This T cell receptor (beta chain) appears in the sequencing data of a study of CXCR3-negative and CXCR3-positive naive CD8 T cells. The CDR3 extends over 12 amino acids. Germline assignment: CDR1 DFQATT and CDR2 SNEGSKA (reference sequence). The naive CD8+ gate required CD45RO-CCR7+CD27+CD95- phenotype. The authors made the TRB cDNA libraries by 5' RACE using UMI labels. From its re-call of the 5' RACE reads, TCRdb lists each CDR3 protein once, without DNA. The sample has approximately 74,000 distinct CDR3 sequences. Sequenced: naive CXCR3- CD8+ T cells from blood. Subset given: CD45RO-CCR7+CD27+CD95- naive CD8+ T cells lacking CXCR3 (TNR3-). The J gene is TRBJ2-2, the V gene TRBV20-1. The receptor comes from a human donor in good health. Some clones in this sample may be carry-over from other donors' samples. CDR3 sequence: CSAREQGRELFF.